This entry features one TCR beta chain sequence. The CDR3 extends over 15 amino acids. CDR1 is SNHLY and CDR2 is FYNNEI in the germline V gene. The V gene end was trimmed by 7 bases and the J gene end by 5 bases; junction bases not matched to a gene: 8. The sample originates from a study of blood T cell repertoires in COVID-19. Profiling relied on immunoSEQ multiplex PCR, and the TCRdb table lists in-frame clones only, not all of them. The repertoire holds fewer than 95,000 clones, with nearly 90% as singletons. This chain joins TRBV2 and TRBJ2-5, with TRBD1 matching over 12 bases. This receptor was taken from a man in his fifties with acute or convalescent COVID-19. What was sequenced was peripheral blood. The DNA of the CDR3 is TGTGCCAGCATCCCCGGGACAGGGGGCTGGGAGACCCAGTACTTC. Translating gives CASIPGTGGWETQYF.